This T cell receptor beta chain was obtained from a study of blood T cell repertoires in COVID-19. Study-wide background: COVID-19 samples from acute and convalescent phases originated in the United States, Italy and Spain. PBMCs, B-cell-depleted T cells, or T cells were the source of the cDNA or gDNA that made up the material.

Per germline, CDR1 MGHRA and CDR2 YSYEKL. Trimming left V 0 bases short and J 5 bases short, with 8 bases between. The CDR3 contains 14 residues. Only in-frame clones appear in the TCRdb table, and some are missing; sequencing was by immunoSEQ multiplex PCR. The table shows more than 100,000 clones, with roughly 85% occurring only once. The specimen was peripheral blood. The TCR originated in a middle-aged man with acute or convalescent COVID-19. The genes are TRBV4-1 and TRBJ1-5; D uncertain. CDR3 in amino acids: CASSQETGDQPQHF. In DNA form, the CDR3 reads TGCGCCAGCAGCCAAGAAACGGGTGATCAGCCCCAGCATTTT.